The 29 T cell receptor beta chains listed next were all sequenced from one sample in a study of OX40 agonist ivuxolimab in advanced cancers. The repertoire was sequenced with immunoSEQ multiplex PCR; TCRdb's copy has only in-frame clones and lacks some. This sample has approximately 110,000 clones, with roughly 92% found just once. Sequenced material: CD4+ or CD8+ T cells sorted from blood, taken in a trial of the OX40 agonist ivuxolimab. These TCRs come from an adult with an advanced solid tumor such as melanoma, head and neck, liver or kidney cancer.

The chain links TRBV4-2 to TRBJ2-6, with D possibly being TRBD2 (6 bases). The CDR3 is 17 amino acids. From germline, CDR1 is LGHNA and CDR2 YNFKEQ. V lost 5 bases to trimming and J lost 0 bases, with 14 bases between them. The CDR3 protein is CASSLGGRSSGANVLTF. The CDR3 DNA reads TGTGCCAGCAGCTTGGGGGGACGTAGCTCTGGGGCCAACGTCCTGACTTTC.

V gene TRBV14 combines with J gene TRBJ2-5; tentatively, D is TRBD1 (5 bases). Trimming took 1 base from V and 0 from J, leaving 9 bases between them. The CDR3 has 15 amino acids. CDR1 is SGHDN, CDR2 FVKESK, per germline. The CDR3 spells CASSQAKGYQETQYF. CDR3 in DNA: TGTGCCAGCAGCCAAGCGAAGGGGTACCAAGAGACCCAGTACTTC.

The DNA for the CDR3 is TGTGCCAGCAGTTTGACCGGGGATCAGCCCCAGCATTTT. Amino acids: CASSLTGDQPQHF. The chain employs TRBV27 and TRBJ1-5; D gene ambiguous. V was pared by 3 bases and J by 5 bases, with 8 bases between. This CDR3 spans 13 amino acids. CDR1 and CDR2 (germline): MNHEY, SMNVEV (reference sequence).

This clone was seen a single time. V gene TRBV18 combines with J gene TRBJ2-1, with D possibly TRBD2 on 6 matching bases. The CDR3 covers 15 residues. Trimming pared 1 base from V and 8 bases from J, leaving 15 bases between. Germline V CDR1 and CDR2: KGHSH, LQKENI. The CDR3 DNA sequence: TGTGCCAGCTCACCACGGGACTTGGCCGGCGATGAGCAGTTCTTC. It specifies CASSPRDLAGDEQFF.

The V call is TRBV28, the J call TRBJ1-2; TRBD1 matches 9 bases. This CDR3 region has 13 residues. In germline, CDR1 is MDHEN, CDR2 SYDVKM. J lost 9 bases, V lost 2 bases, and 4 bases had no gene match. The CDR3 DNA sequence: TGTGCCAGCAGTTTACAAGACAGGGGGAGCTACACCTTC. This sequence encodes CASSLQDRGSYTF.

V is TRBV7-9 and J is TRBJ2-1; D possibly matches TRBD1 or TRBD2 (5 bases each). CDR1 is SEHNR and CDR2 is FQNEAQ in the germline V gene (reference sequence). Trimming shortened V by 1 base and J by 1 base, and 8 bases separated the two germline ends. This CDR3 has 15 amino acids. CDR3 in DNA: TGTGCCAGCAGCTTAGGGGGACCGTCCTACAATGAGCAGTTCTTC. Its protein product is CASSLGGPSYNEQFF.

This sequence joins TRBV9 and TRBJ1-1; D is unresolved. Trimming took off 4 bases at V and 6 bases at J, with 13 bases between the two ends. The CDR3 consists of 13 residues. Per the germline V gene, CDR1 is SGDLS and CDR2 is YYNGEE. CDR3 region: CASSFDGKAEAFF. The CDR3 DNA reads TGTGCCAGCAGCTTTGACGGGAAGGCTGAAGCTTTCTTT.

The V and J genes are TRBV5-4 and TRBJ2-5, with D perhaps TRBD1 or TRBD2 (6 bases each). The CDR3 sequence is 15 residues long. CDR1 is SGHNT, CDR2 YYREEE, per germline (reference sequence). Between the trimmed V and J ends, which lost 0 bases and 7 bases, there was a span of 16 bases. CDR3 sequence: CASSLAGGQGATQYF. The CDR3 DNA reads TGTGCCAGCAGCTTGGCCGGGGGACAAGGGGCGACCCAGTACTTC.

V gene TRBV27 combines with J gene TRBJ1-2, with D hard to call. This CDR3 comprises 12 residues. Germline V lookup: CDR1 MNHEY, CDR2 SMNVEV (reference sequence). Trimming pared 6 bases from V and 8 bases from J, leaving 13 bases between. The CDR3 spells CASRTASGGYTF. The DNA of the CDR3 is TGTGCCAGCAGAACAGCCTCCGGGGGCTACACCTTC.

CDR3 in DNA: TGTGCCAGCAGTTCCAAACCGGGACAGATGACCTACGAGCAGTACTTC. Its protein product is CASSSKPGQMTYEQYF. The chain couples TRBV27 to TRBJ2-7; 7 bases map to TRBD1. The V gene end was trimmed by 4 bases and the J gene end by 2 bases; junction bases not matched to a gene: 11. There are 16 residues in the CDR3. Germline V lookup: CDR1 MNHEY, CDR2 SMNVEV (reference sequence).

This sequence joins TRBV15 and TRBJ1-3; D unclear. Germline loops: CDR1 LNHNV, CDR2 YYDKDF (reference sequence). This CDR3 has 14 residues. The V end was cut by 0 bases, the J end by 0 bases, with 3 bases between. CDR3 sequence (DNA): TGTGCCACCAGCAGAGATCCCTCTGGAAACACCATATATTTT. This encodes CATSRDPSGNTIYF.

The chain recombines TRBV19 with TRBJ1-5; D ambiguous. The germline gives CDR1 LNHDA, CDR2 SQIVND (reference sequence). Trimming cost V 1 base and J 7 bases, with 8 bases left between them. The CDR3 length is 13 residues. This CDR3 reads CASSIGWGQPQHF. DNA of the CDR3: TGTGCCAGTAGTATAGGCTGGGGACAGCCCCAGCATTTT. The variable domain in full, completed from reference TRBV19 and TRBJ1-5, reads DGGITQSPKYLFRKEGQNVTLSCEQNLNHDAMYWYRQDPGQGLRLIYYSQIVNDFQKGDIAEGYSVSREKKESFPLTVTSAQKNPTAFYLCASSIGWGQPQHFGDGTRLSIL.

This chain connects TRBV15 to TRBJ2-7; 8 bases line up with TRBD1. The CDR3 sequence is 13 residues long. CDR1 is LNHNV, CDR2 YYDKDF, per germline (reference sequence). Losses at the gene ends were 8 bases for V and 4 bases for J; bases not matched to a gene: 7. CDR3 protein: CATSGQGAYEQYF. The CDR3 DNA reads as TGTGCCACCTCAGGGCAGGGGGCTTACGAGCAGTACTTC.

This rearrangement joins TRBV19 to TRBJ2-5; D gene uncertain. Between the trimmed V and J ends, which lost 4 bases and 4 bases, there was a span of 13 bases. CDR1 LNHDA and CDR2 SQIVND come from the germline V gene (reference sequence). The CDR3 has 14 amino acids. The CDR3 region is CASSNPVGIETQYF. DNA of the CDR3: TGTGCCAGTAGTAATCCCGTTGGGATAGAGACCCAGTACTTC.

This chain links TRBV9 with TRBJ1-4; 8 bases align to TRBD1. This CDR3 contains 15 residues. The V and J ends lost 3 bases and 7 bases, in that order; junction bases with no gene match: 8. The germline V gene encodes CDR1 SGDLS and CDR2 YYNGEE. The CDR3 protein is CASSENRGVGEKLFF. Here the CDR3 DNA reads TGTGCCAGCAGCGAGAACAGGGGGGTAGGTGAAAAACTGTTTTTT. The complete variable domain, with remaining parts taken from reference TRBV9 and TRBJ1-4, reads DSGVTQTPKHLITATGQRVTLRCSPRSGDLSVYWYQQSLDQGLQFLIQYYNGEERAKGNILERFSAQQFPDLHSELNLSSLELGDSALYFCASSENRGVGEKLFFGSGTQLSVL.

The rearrangement joins TRBV4-3 to TRBJ2-3, with D hard to call. V shed 3 bases and J shed 2 bases, with 15 bases lying between them. Germline CDR1 LGHNA, CDR2 YSLEER. The CDR3 contains 16 residues. Here the CDR3 reads CASSQDTAFSTDTQYF. For the CDR3, the DNA is TGCGCCAGCAGCCAGGATACGGCATTCTCCACAGATACGCAGTATTTT.

The gene calls are TRBV7-9 and TRBJ2-7; D is uncertain. Germline V gene sequence: CDR1 SEHNR, CDR2 FQNEAQ (reference sequence). V lost 1 base and J 2 bases, leaving 9 bases between the germline ends. CDR3 length equals 14 residues. The CDR3 DNA follows: TGTGCCAGCAGCTTAGAGGGCAGGACCTACGAGCAGTACTTC. It specifies CASSLEGRTYEQYF.

The rearrangement joins TRBV5-6 to TRBJ1-3; the D is unclear. CDR3 length: 14 amino acids. Germline loops: CDR1 SGHDT, CDR2 YYEEEE. V lost 2 bases to trimming and J lost 2 bases, with 8 bases between them. The CDR3 DNA reads as TGTGCCAGCAGCTTTAGAAGGGCTGGAAACACCATATATTTT. This translates into CASSFRRAGNTIYF.

The chain carries TRBV28 and TRBJ2-3, with TRBD1 identical over 9 bases. Trimming at V came to 1 base and at J to 2 bases, leaving 4 bases not matched to a gene. The CDR3 contains 16 residues. Germline V gives CDR1 MDHEN, CDR2 SYDVKM. The DNA of the CDR3 is TGTGCCAGCAGTTTATCGGGGACAGGGCTCACAGATACGCAGTATTTT. Amino acids: CASSLSGTGLTDTQYF.

This chain uses TRBV9 with TRBJ2-5, with 8 bases identical to TRBD2. The CDR3 sequence is 15 residues long. V lost 0 bases and J lost 5; bases outside the gene matches: 6. The germline gives CDR1 SGDLS, CDR2 YYNGEE. The CDR3 protein is CASSVAGGPGETQYF. The DNA of the CDR3 is TGTGCCAGCAGCGTAGCGGGAGGGCCGGGGGAGACCCAGTACTTC. Together with reference TRBV9 and TRBJ2-5, the CDR3 gives the full variable domain: DSGVTQTPKHLITATGQRVTLRCSPRSGDLSVYWYQQSLDQGLQFLIQYYNGEERAKGNILERFSAQQFPDLHSELNLSSLELGDSALYFCASSVAGGPGETQYFGPGTRLLVL.

The J gene is TRBJ1-1, the V gene TRBV7-2; tentatively, D is TRBD1 (5 bases). V dropped 3 bases and J dropped 4 bases, with 15 bases sitting between them. Germline loops: CDR1 SGHTA, CDR2 FQGNSA. The CDR3 loop spans 15 amino acids. CDR3 DNA: TGTGCCAGCAGCTTTAGTAGCCAAAGGGGCACTGAAGCTTTCTTT. It codes for CASSFSSQRGTEAFF.

The chain recombines TRBV5-1 with TRBJ2-1; 12 bases are shared with TRBD2. The CDR3 spans 17 residues. V shed 1 base and J 7 bases; nucleotides not matched to a gene: 9. CDR1 and CDR2 from the germline V gene are SGHRS and YFSETQ. CDR3 sequence reads: CASSLLAGGTGGNEQFF. CDR3 DNA: TGCGCCAGCAGCTTGCTAGCGGGAGGGACTGGAGGGAATGAGCAGTTCTTC.

The J gene is TRBJ2-3, the V gene TRBV19; D is ambiguous. The CDR3 has 15 residues. Germline CDR1 is LNHDA and CDR2 is SQIVND (reference sequence). The ends were cut back, 0 bases at V and 0 bases at J, with 7 bases in the middle. DNA for the CDR3: TGTGCCAGTAGTATAGATCGATACAGCACAGATACGCAGTATTTT. Its protein product is CASSIDRYSTDTQYF.

This chain uses TRBV5-1 with TRBJ2-3; 10 bases are shared with TRBD2. V lost 4 bases to trimming and J lost 2 bases; unmatched junction nucleotides: 1. There are 14 residues in the CDR3. CDR1 is SGHRS and CDR2 is YFSETQ in the germline V gene. CDR3 nucleotide sequence: TGCGCCAGCAGCCTAGCGGGAGACACAGATACGCAGTATTTT. This codes for CASSLAGDTDTQYF.

The chain couples TRBV4-3 to TRBJ2-6; unclear D gene. V lost 6 bases and J 0 bases, leaving 18 bases between the germline ends. The CDR3 spans 18 residues. CDR1 and CDR2 (germline): LGHNA, YSLEER. The CDR3 protein is CASRASPGPDSGANVLTF. The CDR3 coding sequence is TGCGCCAGCAGGGCAAGTCCAGGACCCGACTCTGGGGCCAACGTCCTGACTTTC.

V gene TRBV19 combines with J gene TRBJ2-3; D may be TRBD2 (5 bases). The germline V gene encodes CDR1 LNHDA and CDR2 SQIVND (reference sequence). Trimming took off 5 bases at V and 7 bases at J, with 16 bases between the two ends. This CDR3 contains 14 residues. In nucleotides, the CDR3 is TGTGCCAGTAGTTCTCGGACTGCAACACATACGCAGTATTTT. It is translated as CASSSRTATHTQYF. Variable domain in full (rest from reference TRBV19 and TRBJ2-3): DGGITQSPKYLFRKEGQNVTLSCEQNLNHDAMYWYRQDPGQGLRLIYYSQIVNDFQKGDIAEGYSVSREKKESFPLTVTSAQKNPTAFYLCASSSRTATHTQYFGPGTRLTVL.

The rearrangement links TRBV18 to TRBJ1-1, with a tentative D call TRBD1 (5 bases). The CDR3 has 15 amino acids. Germline V lookup: CDR1 KGHSH, CDR2 LQKENI. V gave up 2 bases and J gave up 5 bases, with 15 bases separating them. The CDR3 DNA is TGTGCCAGCTCACCAGAGGCGCAGGGTTTAACTGAAGCTTTCTTT. Translation gives CASSPEAQGLTEAFF. The variable domain in full, with the rest retrieved from reference TRBV18 and TRBJ1-1, is NAGVMQNPRHLVRRRGQEARLRCSPMKGHSHVYWYRQLPEEGLKFMVYLQKENIIDESGMPKERFSAEFPKEGPSILRIQQVVRGDSAAYFCASSPEAQGLTEAFFGQGTRLTVV.

The V gene is TRBV7-2, the J gene TRBJ2-2, with D possibly TRBD2 on 6 matching bases. The length of the CDR3 is 15 residues. V lost 0 bases, J lost 4 bases, and 9 bases lay in between. Germline V gene sequence: CDR1 SGHTA, CDR2 FQGNSA. The CDR3 bases are TGTGCCAGCAGCTTAGCACTAGCAAGCACCGGGGAGCTGTTTTTT. Protein sequence: CASSLALASTGELFF. The full variable domain, rest sourced from reference TRBV7-2 and TRBJ2-2, is GAGVSQSPSNKVTEKGKDVELRCDPISGHTALYWYRQSLGQGLEFLIYFQGNSAPDKSGLPSDRFSAERTGGSVSTLTIQRTQQEDSAVYLCASSLALASTGELFFGEGSRLTVL.

The CDR3 coding sequence is TGCGCCAGCAGCTTGGAACAGGGGGGCTACGAGCAGTACTTC. It yields the protein CASSLEQGGYEQYF. The J gene is TRBJ2-7, the V gene TRBV5-1, with 8 bases identical to TRBD1. Losses at the gene ends were 0 bases for V and 3 bases for J; bases not matched to a gene: 2. Germline lookup yields CDR1 SGHRS and CDR2 YFSETQ. This CDR3 is built from 14 residues.